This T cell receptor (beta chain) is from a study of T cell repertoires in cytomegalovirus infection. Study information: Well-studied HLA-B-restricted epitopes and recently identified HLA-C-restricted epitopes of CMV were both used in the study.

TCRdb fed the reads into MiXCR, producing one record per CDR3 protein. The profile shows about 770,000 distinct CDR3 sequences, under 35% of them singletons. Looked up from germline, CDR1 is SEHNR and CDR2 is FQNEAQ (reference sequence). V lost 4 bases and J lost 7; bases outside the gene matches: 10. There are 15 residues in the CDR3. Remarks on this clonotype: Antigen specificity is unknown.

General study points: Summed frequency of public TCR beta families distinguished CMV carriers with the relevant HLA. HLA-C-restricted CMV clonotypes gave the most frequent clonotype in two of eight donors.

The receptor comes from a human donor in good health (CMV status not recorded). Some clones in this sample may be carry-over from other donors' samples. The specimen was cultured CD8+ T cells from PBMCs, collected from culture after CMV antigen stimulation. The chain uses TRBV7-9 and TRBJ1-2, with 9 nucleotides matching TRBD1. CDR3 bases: TGTGCCAGCAGCTCGGGGGACAGGGTTCGAAGTGGCTACACCTTC. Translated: CASSSGDRVRSGYTF.